The 14 T cell receptor beta chains listed next were all sequenced from one sample in a study of Graves' ophthalmopathy and Graves' hyperthyroidism. Using RNA transcripts, the TCR beta CDR3 regions were amplified. Following a first-round RT-PCR that used HTBI primers, a second-round multiplex PCR was carried out. TCRdb re-called the multiplex PCR reads with MiXCR, one entry per CDR3 protein. The sample includes roughly 160,000 distinct CDR3 sequences, around two fifths of them seen just once. Sequences were obtained from peripheral blood. These receptors were collected from a young man with Graves' ophthalmopathy.

This clonotype was counted between two and nine times. The chain uses TRBV27 and TRBJ1-5; D perhaps matches TRBD1 (6 bases). V was pared by 0 bases and J by 0 bases, with 21 bases between. Germline V gene lookup returns CDR1 MNHEY and CDR2 SMNVEV (reference sequence). The CDR3 loop spans 20 amino acids. CDR3 residues: CASSLSSYELGGFSNQPQHF. Written as DNA, the CDR3 is TGTGCCAGCAGTTTATCGAGTTATGAGTTAGGGGGATTTAGCAATCAGCCCCAGCATTTT.

This clonotype was detected only once. This chain links TRBV11-3 with TRBJ1-6, with D possibly TRBD1 on 6 matching bases. The germline gives CDR1 SGHNT, CDR2 YENEEA. The CDR3 loop spans 14 amino acids. V was pared by 4 bases and J by 7 bases, with 11 bases between. The CDR3 region has the DNA TGTGCCAGCAGCTCGGACAGATGGAATTCACCCCTCCACTTT. It translates to CASSSDRWNSPLHF.

This clonotype was seen many times. This chain uses TRBV2 with TRBJ1-2; 9 bases map to TRBD1. Unmatched junction bases numbered 1, after V lost 4 bases and J lost 1 base. CDR1 and CDR2 from the germline V gene are SNHLY and FYNNEI. This CDR3 is 14 amino acids long. The CDR3 region is CASSGQGGNYGYTF. The CDR3 DNA reads TGTGCCAGCAGTGGACAGGGGGGTAACTATGGCTACACCTTC. The full variable domain, its missing parts supplied by reference TRBV2 and TRBJ1-2, is EPEVTQTPSHQVTQMGQEVILRCVPISNHLYFYWYRQILGQKVEFLVSFYNNEISEKSEIFDDQFSVERPDGSNFTLKIRSTKLEDSAMYFCASSGQGGNYGYTFGSGTRLTVV.

This clonotype was seen many times. This chain connects TRBV28 to TRBJ1-2, with 10 positions matching TRBD1. This CDR3 comprises 17 residues. The trim removed 4 bases at V and 4 bases at J, leaving 12 bases unmatched. Germline V gene lookup returns CDR1 MDHEN and CDR2 SYDVKM. This CDR3 reads CASSSMAGTGVGYGYTF. CDR3 in DNA: TGTGCCAGCAGTTCTATGGCGGGGACAGGGGTGGGCTATGGCTACACCTTC.

The genes are TRBV29-1 and TRBJ1-1; D possibly corresponds to TRBD1 (5 bases). CDR1 is SQVTM, CDR2 ANQGSEA, per germline. Trimming removed 3 bases from V and 0 bases from J, with 8 bases in between. This CDR3 spans 13 amino acids. The CDR3 protein is CSVEGPVNTEAFF. Here the CDR3 DNA reads TGCAGCGTTGAGGGACCGGTGAACACTGAAGCTTTCTTT.

This clonotype came up many times. The chain is built from TRBV2 and TRBJ2-5; unclear D gene. The CDR3 is made up of 12 amino acids. Germline lookup yields CDR1 SNHLY and CDR2 FYNNEI. V dropped 4 bases and J dropped 3 bases, with 6 bases sitting between them. The CDR3 reads CASSVGEETQYF. The CDR3 nucleotides read TGTGCCAGCAGTGTTGGGGAAGAGACCCAGTACTTC.

The DNA for the CDR3 is TGTGCCAGCAGTTACAGCGGGACAGGGGGACTTGGCTACACCTTC. The encoded protein is CASSYSGTGGLGYTF. The chain couples TRBV6-5 to TRBJ1-2; 11 bases align to TRBD1. V dropped 2 bases and J dropped 7; count of bases not matched to a gene: 6. The CDR3 contains 15 residues. CDR1 MNHEY and CDR2 SVGAGI come from the germline V gene.

The sample holds many counts of this clonotype. This rearrangement joins TRBV5-6 to TRBJ2-7; perhaps D is TRBD1 or TRBD2 (5 bases each). The length of the CDR3 is 14 residues. V lost 3 bases, J lost 2 bases, and 12 bases lay in between. From germline, CDR1 is SGHDT and CDR2 YYEEEE. The CDR3 sequence is CASSYGTTTYEQYF. In nucleotides, the CDR3 is TGTGCCAGCAGCTACGGGACGACCACCTACGAGCAGTACTTC.

This chain connects TRBV12-3 or TRBV12-4 to TRBJ1-6; no definite D call. The CDR3 loop spans 14 amino acids. Trimming took off 3 bases at V and 8 bases at J, with 11 bases between the two ends. Here the CDR3 reads CASSFDGRDSPLHF. The CDR3 nucleotides are TGTGCCAGCAGTTTTGATGGGAGGGATTCACCCCTCCACTTT.

In its sample, this clonotype was seen many times. The gene calls are TRBV28 and TRBJ2-7, with TRBD1 matching 9 bases. The CDR3 has 13 residues. Trimming removed 8 bases from V and 4 bases from J; junction bases left unmatched: 6. In germline, CDR1 is MDHEN, CDR2 SYDVKM. The CDR3 loop is CASRQGGTYEQYF. The CDR3 nucleotides read TGTGCCAGCCGACAGGGGGGGACGTACGAGCAGTACTTC. Variable domain in full (rest from reference TRBV28 and TRBJ2-7): DVKVTQSSRYLVKRTGEKVFLECVQDMDHENMFWYRQDPGLGLRLIYFSYDVKMKEKGDIPEGYSVSREKKERFSLILESASTNQTSMYLCASRQGGTYEQYFGPGTRLTVT.

The chain uses TRBV6-5 and TRBJ2-5; D uncertain. Germline V gene lookup returns CDR1 MNHEY and CDR2 SVGAGI. The CDR3 runs to 15 residues. Trimming stripped 0 bases from V and 2 bases from J, with 10 bases between. The CDR3 DNA follows: TGTGCCAGCAGTTACTCTGGGATAGTTCAAGAGACCCAGTACTTC. The encoded protein is CASSYSGIVQETQYF.

This clonotype was observed many times. This chain uses TRBV30 with TRBJ2-5; D possibly corresponds to TRBD2 (5 bases). Looked up from germline, CDR1 is GTSNPN and CDR2 is SVGIG (reference sequence). The CDR3 has 15 amino acids. V was trimmed by 5 bases and J by 4 bases, leaving 20 bases between them. CDR3 nucleotide sequence: TGTGCCTGGGAGGGCAGGCCTACGGGCGGAGAGACCCAGTACTTC. Encoded protein: CAWEGRPTGGETQYF.

The chain recombines TRBV28 with TRBJ2-7, with D hard to call. The CDR3 consists of 12 residues. Germline V gene lookup returns CDR1 MDHEN and CDR2 SYDVKM. The V end lost 6 bases, the J end lost 5 bases, and 11 bases lay between the germline ends. The CDR3 loop reads CASRTQRDEQYF. CDR3 coding DNA: TGTGCCAGCAGAACCCAGAGAGACGAGCAGTACTTC.

This clonotype was seen many times. J is TRBJ2-5 and V is TRBV4-3; 14 bases are a match to TRBD2. With V trimmed by 4 bases and J by 5 bases, 6 bases remained unmatched. Per germline, CDR1 LGHNA and CDR2 YSLEER. The CDR3 is made up of 16 amino acids. In nucleotides, the CDR3 is TGCGCCAGCAGCCCTACCGGGACTAGCGGGAGTGAGACCCAGTACTTC. Amino acids: CASSPTGTSGSETQYF.